Each of the 21 T cell receptor beta chains below was sequenced from the same sample in a study of blood T cells in healthy people across ages (dated by TCRdb to about 2015). Libraries came from 5' RACE. Sequencing was performed on an Illumina HiSeq 2500. A second PCR of about 6 to 12 cycles was run with a J-beta primer mix and a sample-barcoded 5' primer. The raw public data were reprocessed by TCRdb itself: fastp quality trimming at Q25, MiXCR clonotype calling, in-frame beta chains only. Every CDR3 protein is listed once, alongside the most common genes and DNA of its rows. This sample is represented by about 500,000 distinct CDR3 sequences; less than 25% of them were singletons. The ten top clones hold approximately 8.7% of the sample. The same sample was also studied in work on T cells of mothers and their children.

Material for sequencing was blood. Every receptor here comes from a boy younger than 18 in good health.

This clonotype was detected only a few times. The chain couples TRBV5-1 to TRBJ1-2; 7 nucleotides align to TRBD1. This CDR3 is 13 amino acids long. Germline-derived CDR1 and CDR2 are SGHRS and YFSETQ. The ends lost 7 bases at V and 8 bases at J; junction bases unmatched: 11. CDR3 coding DNA: TGCGCCAGCGGGTCCGGTGGGACAGTCGGCTACACCTTC. Translation: CASGSGGTVGYTF.

V usage is TRBV27 and J usage is TRBJ1-4; D not resolved. Germline CDR1 and CDR2: MNHEY and SMNVEV (reference sequence). V dropped 5 bases and J dropped 7 bases, with 14 bases sitting between them. The CDR3 has 14 residues. DNA for the CDR3: TGTGCCAGCAGTGGTACATTGCAAGGTGAAAAACTGTTTTTT. It encodes CASSGTLQGEKLFF.

This clonotype was counted only a few times. The genes are TRBV29-1 and TRBJ2-7, with TRBD1 identical over 7 bases. Losses at the gene ends were 4 bases for V and 4 bases for J; bases not matched to a gene: 10. Germline CDR1 and CDR2: SQVTM and ANQGSEA. This CDR3 has 14 residues. CDR3: CSVVTGDSAYEQYF. Written as DNA, the CDR3 is TGCAGCGTTGTCACAGGGGATTCGGCGTACGAGCAGTACTTC.

This clonotype turned up a few times. The genes are TRBV7-2 and TRBJ2-5, with a weak D call TRBD2 (6 bases). Germline lookup yields CDR1 SGHTA and CDR2 FQGNSA. The CDR3 contains 17 residues. Trimming removed 0 bases at V and 4 bases at J, with 18 bases between. Here the CDR3 reads CASSLALRGARGETQYF. The CDR3 DNA follows: TGTGCCAGCAGCTTAGCGCTCCGGGGCGCGCGGGGAGAGACCCAGTACTTC.

Many counts were recorded for this clonotype. The CDR3 loop is CASSYSDTYEQYF. DNA for the CDR3: TGTGCCAGCAGTTACTCGGACACCTACGAGCAGTACTTC. The rearrangement uses TRBV6-2 or TRBV6-3 and TRBJ2-7; D is perhaps TRBD1 (5 bases). CDR3 size: 13 residues. Germline V gene data show CDR1 as MNHEY and CDR2 as SVGEGT. V was clipped by 0 bases and J by 2 bases, with 5 bases between them.

The chain recombines TRBV4-1 with TRBJ2-1; 10 nucleotides match TRBD2. The V gene's germline CDR1 is MGHRA and CDR2 YSYEKL. The CDR3 totals 17 residues. J gave up 6 bases and V 4 bases, and 12 bases lay outside the gene matches. CDR3 loop: CASSPGSGASGSNEQFF. Here the CDR3 DNA reads TGCGCCAGCAGCCCGGGATCTGGGGCTAGCGGGAGCAATGAGCAGTTCTTC.

This clonotype was recorded only once. CDR3 sequence: CASSKLREQYF. The CDR3 DNA follows: TGTGCCAGCAGCAAATTAAGGGAGCAGTACTTC. The rearrangement joins TRBV5-6 to TRBJ2-5; perhaps TRBD2 as D (5 bases). The CDR3 loop spans 11 amino acids. The germline V gene has CDR1 SGHDT and CDR2 YYEEEE. V was shortened by 4 bases and J by 11 bases, with 12 bases between the two germline ends.

This clonotype was recorded at least ten times. This chain links TRBV7-2 with TRBJ2-7, with TRBD1 identical over 7 bases. The germline V gene encodes CDR1 SGHTA and CDR2 FQGNSA. Trimming took 5 bases from V and 5 from J; bases not matched to a gene: 3. The CDR3 totals 12 residues. The chain's CDR3 is CASSRGQNEQYF. Here the CDR3 DNA reads TGTGCCAGCAGCCGGGGACAGAACGAGCAGTACTTC.

The chain employs TRBV4-1 and TRBJ2-1; 11 bases line up with TRBD2. The J call could be wrong; TRBJ2-7 is a better fit for the DNA end. Germline CDR1 MGHRA, CDR2 YSYEKL. The CDR3 contains 15 residues. In DNA form, the CDR3 reads TGCGCCAGCAGCCAAGAGGGACTAGCGGTTTACGAGCAGTACTTC. Its protein is CASSQEGLAVYEQYF.

This sequence joins TRBV4-1 and TRBJ2-7; 9 bases map to TRBD1. The germline V gene has CDR1 MGHRA and CDR2 YSYEKL. The CDR3 covers 14 residues. Trimming took 1 base from V and 6 from J; bases not matched to a gene: 4. CDR3 in amino acids: CASSQAGTGSEQYF. DNA of the CDR3: TGCGCCAGCAGCCAAGCCGGGACAGGGAGCGAGCAGTACTTC.

This chain joins TRBV4-3 and TRBJ2-1; D is tentatively TRBD1 or TRBD2 (5 bases each). The germline V and J ends were trimmed by 0 bases and 6 bases, with 9 bases remaining between them. Germline V gives CDR1 LGHNA, CDR2 YSLEER. The CDR3 runs 14 residues. CDR3 nucleotides: TGCGCCAGCAGCCAAGATAGGGGAGCCAATGAGCAGTTCTTC. Its translation is CASSQDRGANEQFF.

A note on this clonotype: Because it lacks the conserved phenylalanine or tryptophan at the end, this CDR3 is likely a read error. V is TRBV2 and J is TRBJ1-4; D not certain. V lost 6 bases, J lost 7 bases, and 6 bases lay in between. The CDR3 loop spans 11 amino acids. The germline V gene encodes CDR1 SNHLY and CDR2 FYNNEI. The CDR3 here is CASRRSEKLFS. The CDR3 nucleotides read TGTGCCAGCAGGAGAAGTGAAAAACTGTTTTCT.

The chain has TRBV7-9 and TRBJ1-4; D is unclear. Trimming removed 10 bases from V and 3 bases from J, with 18 bases in between. This CDR3 region has 15 residues. Looked up from germline, CDR1 is SEHNR and CDR2 is FQNEAQ (reference sequence). CDR3 DNA: TGTGCCATCCCGGTCGGGTCACGAGCTAATGAAAAACTGTTTTTT. The encoded protein is CAIPVGSRANEKLFF. Filled out from reference TRBV7-9 and TRBJ1-4, the complete variable domain reads DTGVSQNPRHKITKRGQNVTFRCDPISEHNRLYWYRQTLGQGPEFLTYFQNEAQLEKSRLLSDRFSAERPKGSFSTLEIQRTEQGDSAMYLCAIPVGSRANEKLFFGSGTQLSVL.

The chain recombines TRBV7-9 with TRBJ2-3; no reliable D call. The ends were cut back, 5 bases at V and 5 bases at J, with 17 bases in the middle. Germline V lookup: CDR1 SEHNR, CDR2 FQNEAQ (reference sequence). CDR3 length: 15 residues. In DNA, the CDR3 is TGTGCCAGCAGCCGCCCGAGAGAAGGCATAGATACGCAGTATTTT. Translated: CASSRPREGIDTQYF.

Many counts were recorded for this clonotype. The V gene is TRBV10-3, the J gene TRBJ2-3, with a weak D call TRBD1 (6 bases). CDR1 ENHRY and CDR2 SYGVKD come from the germline V gene. V gave up 4 bases and J gave up 9 bases, with 20 bases separating them. This CDR3 contains 15 residues. The CDR3 loop is CAISGLGAGGETQYF. CDR3 nucleotide sequence: TGTGCCATCAGTGGTCTGGGGGCTGGAGGAGAAACGCAGTATTTT.

This clonotype has just a few counts. An end of the junction does not agree with germline; a read error may underlie this. This chain joins TRBV9 and TRBJ1-4; 7 nucleotides align to TRBD1. Per germline, CDR1 SGDLS and CDR2 YYNGEE. The CDR3 has 14 residues. DNA for the CDR3: TGTGCCAGCAGCGTATCAGGGGGAGATGAAAAACCGTTTTTT. Its protein product is CASSVSGGDEKPFF.

The chain uses TRBV20-1 and TRBJ2-1; no clear D. V was cut by 4 bases and J by 5 bases, with 9 bases left in between. The CDR3 contains 12 residues. CDR1 is DFQATT, CDR2 SNEGSKA, per germline (reference sequence). CDR3 bases: TGCAGTGCTACCACAGTTGACAATGAGCAGTTCTTC. It yields the protein CSATTVDNEQFF.

V and J are TRBV29-1 and TRBJ2-3; D not certain. V gave up 3 bases and J gave up 2 bases, with 6 bases separating them. CDR1 SQVTM and CDR2 ANQGSEA come from the germline V gene. This CDR3 has 12 residues. The CDR3 region has the DNA TGCAGCGTTGATACAGCCACAGATACGCAGTATTTT. It encodes CSVDTATDTQYF.

This clonotype has a handful of counts. The rearrangement joins TRBV14 to TRBJ1-6, with D perhaps TRBD1 (6 bases). The CDR3 has 14 amino acids. Germline V CDR1 and CDR2: SGHDN, FVKESK. V was trimmed by 5 bases and J by 9 bases, leaving 14 bases between them. In DNA, the CDR3 is TGTGCCAGCAGCGCGCAGGGGACGCTTTCACCCCTCCACTTT. This sequence encodes CASSAQGTLSPLHF. Full variable domain (rest looked up from reference TRBV14 and TRBJ1-6): EAGVTQFPSHSVIEKGQTVTLRCDPISGHDNLYWYRRVMGKEIKFLLHFVKESKQDESGMPNNRFLAERTGGTYSTLKVQPAELEDSGVYFCASSAQGTLSPLHFGNGTRLTVT.

About this clonotype: At one end, the junction sequence differs from germline, possibly due to a read error. J is TRBJ2-5 and V is TRBV7-2, with D unresolved. The CDR3 runs 13 residues. Per germline, CDR1 SGHTA and CDR2 FQGNSA. CDR3 bases: TGTGTCAGCAGCTTAACGTGGGGAGAGACCCAGTACTTC. Translation: CVSSLTWGETQYF.

This clonotype has a handful of counts. V and J are TRBV4-1 and TRBJ2-1; D assignment may be TRBD1 or TRBD2 (5 bases each). V was clipped by 0 bases and J by 12 bases, with 15 bases between them. There are 14 residues in the CDR3. The V gene's germline CDR1 is MGHRA and CDR2 YSYEKL. CDR3 DNA: TGCGCCAGCAGCCAAGATCGAGGGGTCGGTGGGCAGTTCTTC. Residues: CASSQDRGVGGQFF.